Presented here are 27 T cell receptor beta chains from one specimen sequenced in a study of control samples from healthy donors and cancer patients. Sequenced by immunoSEQ multiplex PCR; TCRdb stores in-frame clones only, minus some. The sample includes about 150,000 clones, 80% to 95% seen only once; the top ten take approximately 0.7%. The sequenced sample consisted of blood. These receptors originate from a woman in her twenties or thirties in good health.

The rearrangement joins TRBV18 to TRBJ1-5; tentatively, D is TRBD1 (6 bases). CDR3 length: 14 residues. CDR1 and CDR2 (germline): KGHSH, LQKENI. Trimming shortened V by 4 bases and J by 5 bases, and 12 bases separated the two germline ends. CDR3 region: CASSQQGRDQPQHF. DNA of the CDR3: TGTGCCAGCTCACAACAGGGTAGGGATCAGCCCCAGCATTTT.

The chain has TRBV2 and TRBJ1-6; 9 bases fit TRBD1. Germline loops: CDR1 SNHLY, CDR2 FYNNEI. This CDR3 comprises 13 residues. V lost 9 bases, J lost 7 bases, and 4 bases stayed unmatched. CDR3 nucleotides: TGTGCCAGTACCGGGACAGGGAATTCACCCCTCCACTTT. It yields the protein CASTGTGNSPLHF.

The chain has TRBV10-3 and TRBJ2-3; perhaps TRBD1 as D (6 bases). Germline V gene sequence: CDR1 ENHRY, CDR2 SYGVKD. Trimming removed 2 bases from V and 0 bases from J, with 9 bases in between. This CDR3 has 15 amino acids. This CDR3 is CAISESGTSTDTQYF. As DNA, the CDR3 is TGTGCCATCAGTGAGAGTGGGACAAGCACAGATACGCAGTATTTT.

CDR3 loop: CASSPQWQGSNYGYTF. CDR3 bases: TGTGCCAGCAGCCCCCAGTGGCAGGGGTCTAACTATGGCTACACCTTC. The chain carries TRBV7-2 and TRBJ1-2, with D possibly matching TRBD1 (6 bases). V was pared by 5 bases and J by 0 bases, with 16 bases between. The length of the CDR3 is 16 residues. Germline V gene sequence: CDR1 SGHTA, CDR2 FQGNSA.

The V gene is TRBV19, the J gene TRBJ1-2; weak D call: TRBD1 (6 bases). CDR3 length: 17 amino acids. The ends were cut back, 1 base at V and 2 bases at J, with 17 bases in the middle. CDR1 and CDR2 from the germline V gene are LNHDA and SQIVND (reference sequence). CDR3 amino acids: CASSIARYRATNYGYTF. The CDR3 DNA reads TGTGCCAGTAGTATAGCGCGATACAGGGCGACGAACTATGGCTACACCTTC.

The chain couples TRBV6-6 to TRBJ2-4, with 7 positions matching TRBD2. The CDR3 loop spans 14 amino acids. CDR1 is MNHNY and CDR2 is SVGAGI in the germline V gene (reference sequence). J was trimmed by 6 bases and V by 4 bases; bases with no gene match: 6. CDR3 region: CASSLGDYPNIQYF. The CDR3 DNA reads as TGTGCCAGCAGTTTGGGGGACTACCCAAACATTCAGTACTTC.

V usage is TRBV19 and J usage is TRBJ2-1; 9 nucleotides match TRBD2. Germline loops: CDR1 LNHDA, CDR2 SQIVND (reference sequence). This CDR3 comprises 15 residues. Trimming took 8 bases from V and 3 from J; bases not matched to a gene: 8. The CDR3 is CASHSGRGLYNEQFF. For the CDR3, the DNA is TGTGCCAGTCATAGCGGGAGAGGGCTCTACAATGAGCAGTTCTTC.

In its sample, this clone was seen once. V gene TRBV28 combines with J gene TRBJ1-1; the D gene is possibly TRBD1 (6 bases). Trimming left V 6 bases short and J 1 base short, with 12 bases between. This CDR3 spans 14 amino acids. Germline V lookup: CDR1 MDHEN, CDR2 SYDVKM. Here the CDR3 reads CASRPKTGNTEAFF. CDR3 nucleotide sequence: TGTGCCAGCAGGCCAAAGACAGGGAACACTGAAGCTTTCTTT.

This chain joins TRBV24-1 and TRBJ2-5; D is unclear. Trimming took off 3 bases at V and 7 bases at J, with 8 bases between the two ends. The CDR3 loop spans 12 amino acids. Germline-derived CDR1 and CDR2 are KGHDR and SFDVKD. DNA of the CDR3: TGTGCCACCAGTGATACAAAGGGGACCCAGTACTTC. It is translated as CATSDTKGTQYF.

The chain joins TRBV5-5 to TRBJ1-2; the D gene is possibly TRBD1 (6 bases). V dropped 1 base and J dropped 2 bases, with 9 bases sitting between them. CDR1 is SGHKS, CDR2 YYEKEE, per germline (reference sequence). The CDR3 loop spans 14 amino acids. CDR3 DNA sequence: TGTGCCAGCAGCTTGATGGGACAAAACTATGGCTACACCTTC. Its protein product is CASSLMGQNYGYTF. Supplemented by reference TRBV5-5 and TRBJ1-2, the full variable domain reads DAGVTQSPTHLIKTRGQQVTLRCSPISGHKSVSWYQQVLGQGPQFIFQYYEKEERGRGNFPDRFSARQFPNYSSELNVNALLLGDSALYLCASSLMGQNYGYTFGSGTRLTVV.

This chain joins TRBV28 and TRBJ1-5, with D perhaps matching TRBD1 (6 bases). The CDR3 spans 12 residues. Per germline, CDR1 MDHEN and CDR2 SYDVKM. Trimming shortened V by 11 bases and J by 3 bases, and 11 bases separated the two germline ends. CDR3 sequence: CAQGNSNQPQHF. CDR3 DNA sequence: TGTGCCCAGGGGAATTCCAATCAGCCCCAGCATTTT. The complete variable domain, with remaining parts taken from reference TRBV28 and TRBJ1-5, reads DVKVTQSSRYLVKRTGEKVFLECVQDMDHENMFWYRQDPGLGLRLIYFSYDVKMKEKGDIPEGYSVSREKKERFSLILESASTNQTSMYLCAQGNSNQPQHFGDGTRLSIL.

This clone has just a few counts. The chain carries TRBV4-1 and TRBJ1-5; D not resolved. Germline assignment: CDR1 MGHRA and CDR2 YSYEKL. V was pared by 0 bases and J by 0 bases, with 12 bases between. The CDR3 covers 17 residues. The CDR3 nucleotides read TGCGCCAGCAGCCAAGATCCGGGGATAGGTAGCAATCAGCCCCAGCATTTT. This codes for CASSQDPGIGSNQPQHF.

The rearrangement links TRBV5-1 to TRBJ2-5; D gene ambiguous. The CDR3 loop spans 14 amino acids. V was pared by 1 base and J by 1 base, with 8 bases between. CDR1 SGHRS and CDR2 YFSETQ come from the germline V gene. CDR3 residues: CASSLKSAQETQYF. For the CDR3, the DNA is TGCGCCAGCAGCTTGAAAAGTGCCCAAGAGACCCAGTACTTC.

This clone has a single count. The rearrangement links TRBV7-9 to TRBJ2-7; possibly TRBD1 for D (6 bases). Germline lookup yields CDR1 SEHNR and CDR2 FQNEAQ (reference sequence). V shed 5 bases and J shed 5 bases, with 31 bases lying between them. The CDR3 runs to 19 residues. This chain's CDR3 is CASSLTTISDRSALNEQYF. The CDR3 DNA reads as TGTGCCAGCAGCCTTACAACGATTTCGGACAGATCTGCCCTGAACGAGCAGTACTTC. The full variable domain, rest sourced from reference TRBV7-9 and TRBJ2-7, is DTGVSQNPRHKITKRGQNVTFRCDPISEHNRLYWYRQTLGQGPEFLTYFQNEAQLEKSRLLSDRFSAERPKGSFSTLEIQRTEQGDSAMYLCASSLTTISDRSALNEQYFGPGTRLTVT.

This clone was observed a single time. J is TRBJ1-2 and V is TRBV20-1, with D hard to call. Trimming left V 1 base short and J 6 bases short, with 6 bases between. The germline V gene has CDR1 DFQATT and CDR2 SNEGSKA (reference sequence). This CDR3 is 11 amino acids long. The CDR3 spells CSARGTDGYTF. Written as DNA, the CDR3 is TGCAGTGCTAGAGGAACCGATGGCTACACCTTC.

The V call is TRBV5-6, the J call TRBJ2-7, with TRBD2 as a possible D gene (7 bases). Trimming removed 0 bases at V and 5 bases at J, with 15 bases between. Germline V lookup: CDR1 SGHDT, CDR2 YYEEEE. The CDR3 spans 15 residues. CDR3 DNA sequence: TGTGCCAGCAGCTTGGCCGGGGGGCCCATGGACGAGCAGTACTTC. Translated, it gives CASSLAGGPMDEQYF.

The rearrangement joins TRBV5-1 to TRBJ2-7; TRBD1 agrees at 9 bases. The V segment lost 3 bases and the J segment 4 bases; nucleotides outside the gene matches: 5. The CDR3 is 14 residues long. Per the germline V gene, CDR1 is SGHRS and CDR2 is YFSETQ. The CDR3 spells CASSSTDRGYEQYF. CDR3 in DNA: TGCGCCAGCAGCTCTACGGACAGGGGTTACGAGCAGTACTTC.

This sequence joins TRBV6-5 and TRBJ1-5; D not certain. CDR1 and CDR2 (germline): MNHEY, SVGAGI. There are 13 residues in the CDR3. The ends were cut back, 0 bases at V and 6 bases at J, with 6 bases in the middle. CDR3 sequence: CASSYSNTQPQHF. The CDR3 coding sequence is TGTGCCAGCAGTTACTCTAATACTCAGCCCCAGCATTTT.

In DNA, the CDR3 is TGCGCCAGCAGTGAGAACAGGGGGCATGGTGAAGCTTTCTTT. It translates to CASSENRGHGEAFF. The chain couples TRBV10-1 to TRBJ1-1, with 9 positions matching TRBD1. J lost 7 bases, V lost 2 bases, and 5 bases had no gene match. The germline gives CDR1 WNHNN, CDR2 SYGVQD (reference sequence). The CDR3 runs 14 residues.

The V and J genes are TRBV6-6 and TRBJ2-1; D gene unclear. The CDR3 spans 12 residues. Trimming left V 6 bases short and J 7 bases short, with 10 bases between. Germline assignment: CDR1 MNHNY and CDR2 SVGAGI (reference sequence). This chain's CDR3 is CASRSGANEQFF. The CDR3 region has the DNA TGTGCCAGCAGGTCAGGAGCAAATGAGCAGTTCTTC.

The chain joins TRBV28 to TRBJ2-7; a possible D gene is TRBD2 (6 bases). In germline, CDR1 is MDHEN, CDR2 SYDVKM. The CDR3 spans 15 residues. V lost 8 bases to trimming and J lost 1 base, with 18 bases between them. The CDR3 protein is CASSEAGRRSYEQYF. The CDR3 nucleotides read TGTGCCAGCTCGGAGGCAGGGAGGAGATCCTACGAGCAGTACTTC. The full variable domain, its missing parts supplied by reference TRBV28 and TRBJ2-7, is DVKVTQSSRYLVKRTGEKVFLECVQDMDHENMFWYRQDPGLGLRLIYFSYDVKMKEKGDIPEGYSVSREKKERFSLILESASTNQTSMYLCASSEAGRRSYEQYFGPGTRLTVT.

This chain joins TRBV28 and TRBJ1-1; 11 nucleotides line up with TRBD1. From germline, CDR1 is MDHEN and CDR2 SYDVKM. Germline trimming cut 6 bases from V and 7 bases from J; bases unmatched to any gene: 10. The CDR3 has 15 amino acids. In DNA, the CDR3 is TGTGCCAGCAGACCCGGGACAGGGGGTAAGAATGAAGCTTTCTTT. Its protein product is CASRPGTGGKNEAFF. The complete variable domain, with remaining parts taken from reference TRBV28 and TRBJ1-1, reads DVKVTQSSRYLVKRTGEKVFLECVQDMDHENMFWYRQDPGLGLRLIYFSYDVKMKEKGDIPEGYSVSREKKERFSLILESASTNQTSMYLCASRPGTGGKNEAFFGQGTRLTVV.

Turning to this clone: Other DNA sequences in the sample encode the same CDR3. The chain has TRBV7-9 and TRBJ2-5; 7 positions match TRBD1. The ends lost 1 base at V and 5 bases at J; junction bases unmatched: 7. Germline-derived CDR1 and CDR2 are SEHNR and FQNEAQ (reference sequence). CDR3 size: 15 residues. CDR3 nucleotide sequence: TGTGCCAGCAGCTTAGGAGGGGGCGTTAGGGAGACCCAGTACTTC. Translation gives CASSLGGGVRETQYF.

This clone was counted once. The chain joins TRBV10-3 to TRBJ2-5, with a possible D match to TRBD2 (5 bases). The V gene lost 11 bases and the J gene lost 0 bases, with 10 bases spanning the gap. The germline V gene has CDR1 ENHRY and CDR2 SYGVKD. The CDR3 runs to 12 residues. CDR3 nucleotides: TGTGCCGTTAGCGCGTACCAAGAGACCCAGTACTTC. This codes for CAVSAYQETQYF.

This rearrangement joins TRBV9 to TRBJ2-3; 7 bases agree with TRBD1. V shed 6 bases, J shed 2 bases, and the junction held 6 bases outside the gene matches. The germline gives CDR1 SGDLS, CDR2 YYNGEE. This CDR3 contains 14 residues. This CDR3 reads CASTRTGLTDTQYF. The CDR3, as DNA: TGTGCCAGCACCCGGACAGGCCTCACAGATACGCAGTATTTT.

The chain carries TRBV5-1 and TRBJ1-5; unclear D gene. Trimming removed 4 bases at V and 0 bases at J, with 2 bases between. The CDR3 consists of 12 residues. Per the germline V gene, CDR1 is SGHRS and CDR2 is YFSETQ. In DNA, the CDR3 is TGCGCCAGCAGCCCTAGCAATCAGCCCCAGCATTTT. Protein sequence: CASSPSNQPQHF.

The V call is TRBV11-1, the J call TRBJ1-2, with TRBD1 matching 7 bases. The CDR3 is 15 residues long. Germline-derived CDR1 and CDR2 are SGHAT and FQDESV (reference sequence). Unmatched junction bases numbered 9, after V lost 0 bases and J lost 8 bases. In DNA, the CDR3 is TGTGCCAGCAGCTTAGCGCGGGACAGCCTAGGAGGCTACACCTTC. Translation gives CASSLARDSLGGYTF.